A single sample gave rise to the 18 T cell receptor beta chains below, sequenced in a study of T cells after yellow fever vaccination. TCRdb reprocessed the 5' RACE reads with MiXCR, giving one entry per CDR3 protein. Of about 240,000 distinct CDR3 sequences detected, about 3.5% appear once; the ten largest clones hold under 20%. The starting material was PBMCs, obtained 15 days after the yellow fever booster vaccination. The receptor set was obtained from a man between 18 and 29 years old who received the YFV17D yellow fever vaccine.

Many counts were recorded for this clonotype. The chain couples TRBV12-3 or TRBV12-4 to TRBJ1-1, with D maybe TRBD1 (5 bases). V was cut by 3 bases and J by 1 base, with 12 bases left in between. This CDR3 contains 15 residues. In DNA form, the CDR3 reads TGTGCCAGCAGTTTCCCGCAGGGAGAGAACACTGAAGCTTTCTTT. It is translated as CASSFPQGENTEAFF.

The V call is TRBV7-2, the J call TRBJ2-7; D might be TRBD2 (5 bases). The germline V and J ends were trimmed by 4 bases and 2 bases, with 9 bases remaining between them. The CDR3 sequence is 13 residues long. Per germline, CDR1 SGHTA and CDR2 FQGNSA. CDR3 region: CASSWTGTYEQYF. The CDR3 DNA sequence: TGTGCCAGCAGCTGGACCGGGACCTACGAGCAGTACTTC.

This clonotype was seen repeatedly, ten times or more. The CDR3, as DNA: TGTGCCAGCAGTTTTAGCTCGCGACAGCTCTATGGCTACACCTTC. Residues: CASSFSSRQLYGYTF. This chain joins TRBV12-3 or TRBV12-4 and TRBJ1-2, with D possibly TRBD1 on 5 matching bases. The CDR3 covers 15 residues. V lost 3 bases and J lost 4, with 15 bases in between.

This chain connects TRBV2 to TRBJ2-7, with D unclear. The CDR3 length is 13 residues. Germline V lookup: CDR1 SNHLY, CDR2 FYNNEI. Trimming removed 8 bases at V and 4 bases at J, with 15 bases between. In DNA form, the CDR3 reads TGTGCCAGCCAACAATCCGTGGAGTACGAGCAGTACTTC. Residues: CASQQSVEYEQYF. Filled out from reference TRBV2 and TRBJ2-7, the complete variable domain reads EPEVTQTPSHQVTQMGQEVILRCVPISNHLYFYWYRQILGQKVEFLVSFYNNEISEKSEIFDDQFSVERPDGSNFTLKIRSTKLEDSAMYFCASQQSVEYEQYFGPGTRLTVT.

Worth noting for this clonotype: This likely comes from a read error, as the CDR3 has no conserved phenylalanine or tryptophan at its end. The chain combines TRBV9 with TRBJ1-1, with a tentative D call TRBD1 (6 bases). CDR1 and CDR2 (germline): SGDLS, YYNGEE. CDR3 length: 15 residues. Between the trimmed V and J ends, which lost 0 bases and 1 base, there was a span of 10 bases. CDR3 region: CASSVGGGGNTEAFY. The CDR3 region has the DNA TGTGCCAGCAGCGTAGGAGGAGGGGGGAACACTGAAGCTTTCTAC.

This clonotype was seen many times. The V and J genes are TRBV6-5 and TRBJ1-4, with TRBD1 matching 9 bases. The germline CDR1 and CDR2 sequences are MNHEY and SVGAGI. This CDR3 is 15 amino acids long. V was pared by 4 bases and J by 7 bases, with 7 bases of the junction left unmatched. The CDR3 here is CASSFTGGAGEKLFF. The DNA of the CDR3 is TGTGCCAGCAGTTTCACAGGGGGCGCGGGTGAAAAACTGTTTTTT.

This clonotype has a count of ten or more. As DNA, the CDR3 is TGTGCCAGCAACCGGGAGGGGGGACCCCAAGAGACCCAGTACTTC. This gives the protein CASNREGGPQETQYF. The chain is built from TRBV9 and TRBJ2-5; 8 positions agree with TRBD2. V lost 6 bases to trimming and J lost 1 base; unmatched junction nucleotides: 8. This CDR3 spans 15 amino acids. Germline V gene data show CDR1 as SGDLS and CDR2 as YYNGEE.

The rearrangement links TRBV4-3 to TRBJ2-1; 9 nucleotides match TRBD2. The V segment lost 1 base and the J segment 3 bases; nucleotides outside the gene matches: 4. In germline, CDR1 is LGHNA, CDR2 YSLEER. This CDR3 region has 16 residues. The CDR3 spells CASSQGAAGGYNEQFF. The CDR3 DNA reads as TGCGCCAGCAGCCAAGGGGCAGCGGGGGGCTACAATGAGCAGTTCTTC.

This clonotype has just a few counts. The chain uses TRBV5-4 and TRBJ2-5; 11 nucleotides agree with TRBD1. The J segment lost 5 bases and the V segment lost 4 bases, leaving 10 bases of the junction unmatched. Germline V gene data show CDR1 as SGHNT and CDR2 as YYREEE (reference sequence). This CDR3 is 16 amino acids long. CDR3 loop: CASSPHGGQGAETQYF. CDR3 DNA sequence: TGTGCCAGCAGCCCCCACGGAGGACAGGGGGCTGAGACCCAGTACTTC.

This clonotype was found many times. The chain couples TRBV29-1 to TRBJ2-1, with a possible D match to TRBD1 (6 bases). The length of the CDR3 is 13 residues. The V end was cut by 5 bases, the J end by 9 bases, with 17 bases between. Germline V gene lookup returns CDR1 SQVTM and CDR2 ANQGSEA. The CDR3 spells CSVKIRGRLEQFF. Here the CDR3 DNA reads TGCAGCGTTAAGATCAGGGGTCGACTTGAGCAGTTCTTC.

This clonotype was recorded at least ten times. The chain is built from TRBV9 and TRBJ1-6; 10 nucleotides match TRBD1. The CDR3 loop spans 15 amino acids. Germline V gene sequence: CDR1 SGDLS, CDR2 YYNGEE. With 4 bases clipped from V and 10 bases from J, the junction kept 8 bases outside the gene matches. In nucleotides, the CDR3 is TGTGCCAGCAGCCCTACCGGGACAGGGGTCTCACCCCTCCACTTT. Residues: CASSPTGTGVSPLHF.

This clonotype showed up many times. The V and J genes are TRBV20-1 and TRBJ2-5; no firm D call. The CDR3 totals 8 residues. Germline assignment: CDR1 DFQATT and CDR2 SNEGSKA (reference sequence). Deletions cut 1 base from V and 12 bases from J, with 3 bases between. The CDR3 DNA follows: TGCAGTGCTAGAGGGGAGTACTTC. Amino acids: CSARGEYF.

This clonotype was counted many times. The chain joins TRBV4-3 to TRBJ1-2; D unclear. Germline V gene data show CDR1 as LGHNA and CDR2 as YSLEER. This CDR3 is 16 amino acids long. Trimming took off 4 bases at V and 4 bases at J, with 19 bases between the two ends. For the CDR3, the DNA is TGCGCCAGCAGCCGAGAAAGACGCGGCCGGGGCTATGGCTACACCTTC. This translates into CASSRERRGRGYGYTF.

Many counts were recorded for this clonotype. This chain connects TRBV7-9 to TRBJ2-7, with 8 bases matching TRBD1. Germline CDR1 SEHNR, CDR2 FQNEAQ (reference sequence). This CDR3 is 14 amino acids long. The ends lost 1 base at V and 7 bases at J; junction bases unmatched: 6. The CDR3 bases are TGTGCCAGCAGCTTAGGAGGGACAGGCTTTGAGCAGTACTTC. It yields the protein CASSLGGTGFEQYF.

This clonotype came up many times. The CDR3 is CSLYGGGGETQYF. CDR3 coding DNA: TGCAGCCTTTACGGGGGAGGAGGAGAGACCCAGTACTTC. The chain is built from TRBV29-1 and TRBJ2-5, with a weak D call TRBD2 (6 bases). The CDR3 runs to 13 residues. Germline V gene sequence: CDR1 SQVTM, CDR2 ANQGSEA. Trimming removed 8 bases from V and 4 bases from J, with 17 bases in between.

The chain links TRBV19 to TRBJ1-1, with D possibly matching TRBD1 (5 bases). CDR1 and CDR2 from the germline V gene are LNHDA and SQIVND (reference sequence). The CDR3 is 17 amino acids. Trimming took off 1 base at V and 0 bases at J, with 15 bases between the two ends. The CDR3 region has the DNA TGTGCCAGTAGTATAGTGGGGGAGGCCGTGATGAACACTGAAGCTTTCTTT. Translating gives CASSIVGEAVMNTEAFF.

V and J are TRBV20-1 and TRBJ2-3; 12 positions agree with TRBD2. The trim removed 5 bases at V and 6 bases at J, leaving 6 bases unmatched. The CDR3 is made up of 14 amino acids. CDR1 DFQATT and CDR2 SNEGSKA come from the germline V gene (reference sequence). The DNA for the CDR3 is TGCAGTGCTTCTAGCGGGGGGGCGTCGGATACGCAGTATTTT. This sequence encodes CSASSGGASDTQYF.

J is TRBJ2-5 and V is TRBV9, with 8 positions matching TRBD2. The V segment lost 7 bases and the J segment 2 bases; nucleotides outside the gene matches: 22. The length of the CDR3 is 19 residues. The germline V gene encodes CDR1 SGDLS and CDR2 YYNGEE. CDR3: CASPKKWLAGRLPQETQYF. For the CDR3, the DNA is TGTGCCAGCCCCAAGAAATGGCTAGCGGGTCGGCTGCCTCAAGAGACCCAGTACTTC.